The 23 T cell receptor beta chains below were found in one sample sequenced in a study of cytomegalovirus exposure and HLA in healthy donors. The data were produced by immunoSEQ multiplex PCR, yet TCRdb's version contains in-frame clones alone and is incomplete. The table shows about 90,000 clones, with more than 70% occurring only once. Input material: PBMCs. The receptors were sampled from a woman aged 18-29 years in good health and CMV-seropositive.

The chain has TRBV2 and TRBJ1-6; unclear D gene. CDR1 and CDR2 (germline): SNHLY, FYNNEI. Trimming shortened V by 7 bases and J by 5 bases, and 15 bases separated the two germline ends. The length of the CDR3 is 15 residues. CDR3 loop: CASKGGVGDNSPLHF. CDR3 nucleotides: TGTGCCAGCAAGGGCGGGGTCGGGGATAATTCACCCCTCCACTTT.

The rearrangement links TRBV5-6 to TRBJ1-1, with D possibly TRBD1 on 5 matching bases. CDR1 and CDR2 (germline): SGHDT, YYEEEE. V was shortened by 4 bases and J by 8 bases, with 15 bases between the two germline ends. The CDR3 is made up of 13 amino acids. CDR3 sequence (DNA): TGTGCCAGCAGCGTGGCCTACAGGCTCGAAGCTTTCTTT. This codes for CASSVAYRLEAFF.

The chain uses TRBV19 and TRBJ1-2; D gene ambiguous. Germline V gene sequence: CDR1 LNHDA, CDR2 SQIVND (reference sequence). The CDR3 runs to 16 residues. Trimming shortened V by 5 bases and J by 4 bases, and 20 bases separated the two germline ends. In nucleotides, the CDR3 is TGTGCCAGTAGTTCTGGACGGGGTCCTTCGGGCTATGGCTACACCTTC. It encodes CASSSGRGPSGYGYTF. Variable domain in full (rest from reference TRBV19 and TRBJ1-2): DGGITQSPKYLFRKEGQNVTLSCEQNLNHDAMYWYRQDPGQGLRLIYYSQIVNDFQKGDIAEGYSVSREKKESFPLTVTSAQKNPTAFYLCASSSGRGPSGYGYTFGSGTRLTVV.

Regarding this clone: The same CDR3 can be traced to other DNA sequences in this sample. This chain connects TRBV7-9 to TRBJ2-7; D is unresolved. The germline V and J ends were trimmed by 1 base and 2 bases, with 3 bases remaining between them. The CDR3 totals 12 residues. Germline V gene lookup returns CDR1 SEHNR and CDR2 FQNEAQ (reference sequence). For the CDR3, the DNA is TGTGCCAGCAGCTTAGGCGCCTACGAGCAGTACTTC. Residues: CASSLGAYEQYF.

On this clone: At the DNA level, this CDR3 is encoded by other sequences in the same sample as well. The V gene is TRBV7-2, the J gene TRBJ2-1; D call uncertain. The CDR3 is 15 amino acids. CDR1 and CDR2 from the germline V gene are SGHTA and FQGNSA. The V gene lost 1 base and the J gene lost 0 bases, with 7 bases spanning the gap. This CDR3 reads CASSLDRASYNEQFF. CDR3 DNA: TGTGCCAGCAGCTTAGACAGAGCCTCCTACAATGAGCAGTTCTTC.

The chain combines TRBV6-1 with TRBJ2-2, with D possibly TRBD2 on 7 matching bases. The CDR3 has 13 amino acids. V was clipped by 8 bases and J by 6 bases, with 13 bases between them. Germline lookup yields CDR1 MNHNS and CDR2 SASEGT. CDR3 in DNA: TGTGCCAGCCCTAGGGGGGGCCCCGGGGAGCTGTTTTTT. Its translation: CASPRGGPGELFF.

The CDR3 region has the DNA TGTGCCAGCAGAGCCAAAACAGGGAGCTATGGCTACACCTTC. Its protein is CASRAKTGSYGYTF. The chain employs TRBV11-1 and TRBJ1-2; the D gene is possibly TRBD1 (6 bases). The CDR3 is 14 amino acids. V shed 6 bases and J shed 4 bases, with 15 bases lying between them. Germline lookup yields CDR1 SGHAT and CDR2 FQDESV (reference sequence).

This clone has a single count. The chain employs TRBV4-1 and TRBJ2-6; D gene uncertain. Germline V lookup: CDR1 MGHRA, CDR2 YSYEKL. V lost 3 bases and J lost 0, with 6 bases in between. The CDR3 spans 15 residues. DNA for the CDR3: TGCGCCAGCAGCCAGGAGAGCTCTGGGGCCAACGTCCTGACTTTC. Protein: CASSQESSGANVLTF.

The chain has TRBV28 and TRBJ2-2; D is unresolved. The length of the CDR3 is 11 residues. V lost 5 bases and J 7 bases, leaving 5 bases between the germline ends. Looked up from germline, CDR1 is MDHEN and CDR2 is SYDVKM. The DNA for the CDR3 is TGTGCCAGCAGTCCCCACGGGGAGCTGTTTTTT. It translates to CASSPHGELFF.

To note about this clone: The sample has other DNA sequences that encode this CDR3 too. The V call is TRBV5-1, the J call TRBJ2-7; tentative D call: TRBD1 (6 bases). The CDR3 length is 14 residues. Between the trimmed V and J ends, which lost 2 bases and 0 bases, there was a span of 9 bases. Germline CDR1 and CDR2: SGHRS and YFSETQ. The CDR3 protein is CASSLGGGSYEQYF. The DNA for the CDR3 is TGCGCCAGCAGCTTAGGGGGTGGCTCCTACGAGCAGTACTTC.

This clone has more than one count but fewer than ten. The chain uses TRBV7-7 and TRBJ2-5; weak D call: TRBD1 (5 bases). Germline CDR1 is SSHAT and CDR2 is FNYEAQ (reference sequence). The CDR3 has 15 residues. V was clipped by 5 bases and J by 5 bases, with 18 bases between them. CDR3 in amino acids: CASSRDSTSVETQYF. The CDR3 coding sequence is TGTGCCAGCAGCCGCGACAGTACCTCCGTGGAGACCCAGTACTTC.

The chain carries TRBV14 and TRBJ2-7; D gene uncertain. This CDR3 contains 14 residues. Trimming pared 4 bases from V and 1 base from J, leaving 11 bases between. In germline, CDR1 is SGHDN, CDR2 FVKESK. The CDR3 loop reads CASSLMTSSYEQYF. The CDR3 coding sequence is TGTGCCAGCAGCCTGATGACTTCTTCCTACGAGCAGTACTTC.

The chain carries TRBV10-2 and TRBJ1-5; 7 bases agree with TRBD1. V lost 4 bases to trimming and J lost 4 bases; unmatched junction nucleotides: 4. Germline V gives CDR1 WSHSY, CDR2 SAAADI. This CDR3 spans 14 amino acids. This CDR3 is CASSGSTGNQPQHF. In DNA form, the CDR3 reads TGCGCCAGCAGTGGTTCGACAGGGAATCAGCCCCAGCATTTT.

J is TRBJ1-6 and V is TRBV15; D unclear. The CDR3 extends over 13 amino acids. V lost 0 bases, J lost 8 bases, and 5 bases lay in between. The V gene's germline CDR1 is LNHNV and CDR2 YYDKDF (reference sequence). The CDR3 DNA reads as TGTGCCACCAGCAGAGAAGCGTATTCACCCCTCCACTTT. Its translation: CATSREAYSPLHF.

The chain recombines TRBV9 with TRBJ2-1; 7 nucleotides line up with TRBD2. Unmatched junction bases numbered 6, after V lost 2 bases and J lost 4 bases. This CDR3 is built from 15 residues. Germline loops: CDR1 SGDLS, CDR2 YYNGEE. The CDR3 nucleotides are TGTGCCAGCAGCGTGAGCGGGGCAGAATACAATGAGCAGTTCTTC. This encodes CASSVSGAEYNEQFF.

The chain links TRBV2 to TRBJ1-4; possibly TRBD1 for D (6 bases). Trimming cost V 11 bases and J 7 bases, with 17 bases left between them. This CDR3 comprises 13 residues. Looked up from germline, CDR1 is SNHLY and CDR2 is FYNNEI. The CDR3 DNA is TGTGCCGTCAAGGGGGTCGGGCGTGAAAAACTGTTTTTT. Protein product: CAVKGVGREKLFF.

This chain links TRBV4-3 with TRBJ1-1; no clear D gene. The CDR3 has 13 residues. The V and J ends lost 0 bases and 4 bases respectively, with 6 bases between them. Germline assignment: CDR1 LGHNA and CDR2 YSLEER. CDR3 nucleotides: TGCGCCAGCAGCCAAGATGGAGTCACTGAAGCTTTCTTT. As protein: CASSQDGVTEAFF.

The CDR3 reads CASSGTGRDTQYF. The CDR3 coding sequence is TGCGCCAGCAGTGGGACAGGGCGGGATACGCAGTATTTT. The gene calls are TRBV10-2 and TRBJ2-3, with TRBD1 identical over 8 bases. V lost 4 bases, J lost 6 bases, and 3 bases stayed unmatched. The CDR3 spans 13 residues. Looked up from germline, CDR1 is WSHSY and CDR2 is SAAADI.

V gene TRBV5-1 combines with J gene TRBJ2-1; 7 bases match TRBD2. Unmatched junction bases numbered 8, after V lost 2 bases and J lost 6 bases. CDR1 SGHRS and CDR2 YFSETQ come from the germline V gene. This CDR3 region has 15 residues. CDR3 residues: CASSFPGGRRNEQFF. The DNA of the CDR3 is TGCGCCAGCAGCTTCCCGGGGGGTCGTCGCAATGAGCAGTTCTTC.

The chain links TRBV9 to TRBJ2-1; 16 positions match TRBD2. The CDR3 contains 19 residues. The V segment lost 2 bases and the J segment 0 bases; nucleotides outside the gene matches: 5. CDR1 is SGDLS, CDR2 YYNGEE, per germline. The CDR3 sequence is CASSVGTSGGAPSYNEQFF. CDR3 bases: TGTGCCAGCAGCGTTGGGACTAGCGGGGGGGCCCCCTCCTACAATGAGCAGTTCTTC.

The chain uses TRBV5-1 and TRBJ2-1; 7 bases match TRBD2. V was pared by 5 bases and J by 10 bases, with 12 bases of the junction left unmatched. CDR3 length equals 14 residues. Germline V gene lookup returns CDR1 SGHRS and CDR2 YFSETQ. The CDR3 DNA follows: TGCGCCAGCAGGGGGGGACGGCTGACTAGCGAGCAGTTCTTC. It codes for CASRGGRLTSEQFF.

J is TRBJ1-5 and V is TRBV28; possible D gene TRBD1, 5 bases. V lost 6 bases, J lost 8 bases, and 23 bases lay in between. From germline, CDR1 is MDHEN and CDR2 SYDVKM. This CDR3 is 16 amino acids long. The CDR3 nucleotides are TGTGCCAGCAGCGTAGTCCGGGGCGGACCGGGGGAGCCCCAGCATTTT. This sequence encodes CASSVVRGGPGEPQHF.

The sample holds many counts of this clone. This chain joins TRBV7-2 and TRBJ2-7; D remains ambiguous. Deletions cut 5 bases from V and 0 bases from J, with 11 bases between. The CDR3 runs 14 residues. The germline gives CDR1 SGHTA, CDR2 FQGNSA. The CDR3 sequence: CASSQTYSSYEQYF. The CDR3 coding sequence is TGTGCCAGCAGCCAGACATATAGCTCCTACGAGCAGTACTTC.